The rows below give T cell receptor beta chains drawn from one sample of a study of control samples from healthy donors and cancer patients. Clones were read by immunoSEQ multiplex PCR, and TCRdb kept only the in-frame ones, dropping some. The sample holds around 190,000 clones. Sequenced material: blood. The source of these receptors is a woman in her twenties or thirties in good health. CDR3s include the opening cysteine and the closing phenylalanine or tryptophan. Each record gives: D gene, J gene, V gene, CDR3 DNA, CDR3 protein. D genes are given only for firm matches.

D gene: NA
J gene: TRBJ2-3
V gene: TRBV7-9
CDR3 DNA: TGTGCCAGCAGCTCATCGAGGCGTAGCACAGATACGCAGTATTTT
CDR3 protein: CASSSSRRSTDTQYF

D gene: TRBD1
J gene: TRBJ1-5
V gene: TRBV7-8
CDR3 DNA: TGTGCCAGCAGCTTCGGACAGGAAGCCTTCAGCAATCAGCCCCAGCATTTT
CDR3 protein: CASSFGQEAFSNQPQHF

D gene: TRBD2
J gene: TRBJ2-1
V gene: TRBV5-1
CDR3 DNA: TGCGCCAGCGGCCTAGCGGGGGGCCCCTTCAATGAGCAGTTCTTC
CDR3 protein: CASGLAGGPFNEQFF

D gene: TRBD1
J gene: TRBJ2-1
V gene: TRBV4-2
CDR3 DNA: TGTGCCAGCAGCCAGGGACAGGGGGCCTACAATGAGCAGTTCTTC
CDR3 protein: CASSQGQGAYNEQFF

D gene: TRBD1
J gene: TRBJ2-5
V gene: TRBV5-1
CDR3 DNA: TGCGCCAGCAGGTATGGACAGGAAGAGACCCAGTACTTC
CDR3 protein: CASRYGQEETQYF

D gene: NA
J gene: TRBJ2-7
V gene: TRBV6-5
CDR3 DNA: TGTGCCAGCAGTTATGTTCGAGGGGGCGAGCAGTACTTC
CDR3 protein: CASSYVRGGEQYF

D gene: NA
J gene: TRBJ1-2
V gene: TRBV3-1/TRBV3-2
CDR3 DNA: TGTGCCAGCAACCAAGCAGGGAGGGGGTCCTGGGGCTACACCTTC
CDR3 protein: CASNQAGRGSWGYTF

D gene: NA
J gene: TRBJ2-4
V gene: TRBV27
CDR3 DNA: TGTGCCAGCAGTTTAGATCGGGGACGAAACATTCAGTACTTC
CDR3 protein: CASSLDRGRNIQYF

D gene: NA
J gene: TRBJ1-2
V gene: TRBV6-5
CDR3 DNA: TGTGCCAGCAGTTACTCGACGCGGTTTAACTATGGCTACACCTTC
CDR3 protein: CASSYSTRFNYGYTF

D gene: NA
J gene: TRBJ1-6
V gene: TRBV19
CDR3 DNA: TGTGCCAGTAGTATTTATCGGGGGGCGAATTCACCCCTCCACTTT
CDR3 protein: CASSIYRGANSPLHF

D gene: NA
J gene: TRBJ1-2
V gene: TRBV27
CDR3 DNA: TGTGCCAGCAGTTTATCGGGACAAACCTATGGCTACACCTTC
CDR3 protein: CASSLSGQTYGYTF

D gene: TRBD1
J gene: TRBJ1-3
V gene: TRBV7-2
CDR3 DNA: TGTGCCAGCAGCTTAACAGGGGGCGCGGGGGGAAACACCATATATTTT
CDR3 protein: CASSLTGGAGGNTIYF

D gene: TRBD1
J gene: TRBJ1-1
V gene: TRBV28
CDR3 DNA: TGTGCCAGCACTCCGCCGCAGGGGGGGGTCGGCACTGAAGCTTTCTTT
CDR3 protein: CASTPPQGGVGTEAFF

D gene: NA
J gene: TRBJ2-3
V gene: TRBV5-4
CDR3 DNA: TGTGCCAGCAGGATGCCGGGTACGGGCACAGATACGCAGTATTTT
CDR3 protein: CASRMPGTGTDTQYF

D gene: NA
J gene: TRBJ2-5
V gene: TRBV27
CDR3 DNA: TGTGCCAGCAGTTTAAATATTGGGCCACAAGAGACCCAGTACTTC
CDR3 protein: CASSLNIGPQETQYF

D gene: NA
J gene: TRBJ2-1
V gene: TRBV7-2
CDR3 DNA: TGTGCCAGCAGCTTAAAGGAGCAGTTCTTC
CDR3 protein: CASSLKEQFF

D gene: NA
J gene: TRBJ2-2
V gene: TRBV3-1/TRBV3-2
CDR3 DNA: TGTGCCAGCAGTAGGGACTCTAACACCGGGGAGCTGTTTTTT
CDR3 protein: CASSRDSNTGELFF

D gene: NA
J gene: TRBJ1-2
V gene: TRBV4-1
CDR3 DNA: TGCGCCAGCAGCCAACAAAACTATGGCTACACCTTC
CDR3 protein: CASSQQNYGYTF

D gene: NA
J gene: TRBJ1-2
V gene: TRBV28
CDR3 DNA: TGTGCCAGCAATTCAGGAGACAACCTCCTTGGCTACACCTTC
CDR3 protein: CASNSGDNLLGYTF

D gene: NA
J gene: TRBJ2-2
V gene: TRBV2
CDR3 DNA: TGTGCCAGCAGTTCCGGGGAGCTGTTTTTT
CDR3 protein: CASSSGELFF

D gene: TRBD1
J gene: TRBJ1-2
V gene: TRBV29-1
CDR3 DNA: TGCAGCGTTGAACTCACAAACCGGGACAGGGGTTTCTATGGCTACACCTTC
CDR3 protein: CSVELTNRDRGFYGYTF

D gene: TRBD2
J gene: TRBJ2-2
V gene: TRBV20-1
CDR3 DNA: TGCAGTGCTAGTCCTAGCGGGGGGAGTGCCACCGGGGAGCTGTTTTTT
CDR3 protein: CSASPSGGSATGELFF

D gene: NA
J gene: TRBJ2-3
V gene: TRBV7-9
CDR3 DNA: TGTGCCAGCAGCTCCCCTTTCGAAAATACGCAGTATTTT
CDR3 protein: CASSSPFENTQYF

D gene: NA
J gene: TRBJ2-2
V gene: TRBV27
CDR3 DNA: TGTGCCAGCAGGCCCTCCCCCGCCATCTACACCGGGGAGCTGTTTTTT
CDR3 protein: CASRPSPAIYTGELFF

D gene: TRBD1
J gene: TRBJ1-1
V gene: TRBV5-4
CDR3 DNA: TGTGCCAGCAGAGACAGGGATAGCACTGAAGCTTTCTTT
CDR3 protein: CASRDRDSTEAFF

D gene: TRBD1
J gene: TRBJ1-1
V gene: TRBV6-5
CDR3 DNA: TGTGCCAGCCACAGGACAGGGAACACTGAAGCTTTCTTT
CDR3 protein: CASHRTGNTEAFF

D gene: NA
J gene: TRBJ1-5
V gene: TRBV5-1
CDR3 DNA: TGCGCCAGCAGCTTGTTGCCAGGGGCCCAGGGAGGACAGCCCCAGCATTTT
CDR3 protein: CASSLLPGAQGGQPQHF

D gene: TRBD1
J gene: TRBJ2-7
V gene: TRBV11-3
CDR3 DNA: TGTGCCAGCAGCTTACGCGGGACAGGGGGGAACGAGCAGTACTTC
CDR3 protein: CASSLRGTGGNEQYF

D gene: NA
J gene: TRBJ1-2
V gene: TRBV5-8
CDR3 DNA: TGTGCCAGCAGCTTGGGAAAACCCCTGCCGGGCTACACCTTC
CDR3 protein: CASSLGKPLPGYTF

D gene: NA
J gene: TRBJ1-6
V gene: TRBV2
CDR3 DNA: TGTGCCACCGGGGACATCGGGAGTTCACCCCTCCACTTT
CDR3 protein: CATGDIGSSPLHF

D gene: NA
J gene: TRBJ1-1
V gene: TRBV5-1
CDR3 DNA: TGCGCCAGCAGCTTGGTCTCCACGAACACTGAAGCTTTCTTT
CDR3 protein: CASSLVSTNTEAFF

D gene: NA
J gene: TRBJ2-7
V gene: TRBV7-9
CDR3 DNA: TGTGCCAGCAGCCAGACCTACCAATCCTACGAGCAGTACTTC
CDR3 protein: CASSQTYQSYEQYF

D gene: NA
J gene: TRBJ1-6
V gene: TRBV4-1
CDR3 DNA: TGCGCCAGCAGCCAAGTGTGGGGTAACAATTCACCCCTCCACTTT
CDR3 protein: CASSQVWGNNSPLHF

D gene: NA
J gene: TRBJ1-5
V gene: TRBV6-6
CDR3 DNA: TGTGCCAGCAGTTACGCGGGTAGTGCCAATCAGCCCCAGCATTTT
CDR3 protein: CASSYAGSANQPQHF

D gene: NA
J gene: TRBJ1-3
V gene: TRBV28
CDR3 DNA: TGTGCCAGCAGTTGGGGGGGGAACTCTGGAAACACCATATATTTT
CDR3 protein: CASSWGGNSGNTIYF

D gene: TRBD1
J gene: TRBJ1-4
V gene: TRBV28
CDR3 DNA: TGTGCCAGCAGTCCCAACAGGGGGCGTGGGGAAAAACTGTTTTTT
CDR3 protein: CASSPNRGRGEKLFF

D gene: NA
J gene: TRBJ1-1
V gene: TRBV16
CDR3 DNA: TGTGCCAGCAGCCAATCTGGCGGGGGCACTGAAGCTTTCTTT
CDR3 protein: CASSQSGGGTEAFF

D gene: TRBD1
J gene: TRBJ2-1
V gene: TRBV15
CDR3 DNA: TGTGCCACCAGCAGAGAGGGACAGGGCTACAATGAGCAGTTCTTC
CDR3 protein: CATSREGQGYNEQFF

D gene: TRBD2
J gene: TRBJ2-7
V gene: TRBV7-2
CDR3 DNA: TGTGCCAGCAGCCCCCTTACAGCGGGGGGGTTCGAGCAGTACTTC
CDR3 protein: CASSPLTAGGFEQYF

D gene: TRBD1
J gene: TRBJ1-5
V gene: TRBV15
CDR3 DNA: TGTGCCACCAGCAGAGATTGGACAGGGGGCGGCCAGCCCCAGCATTTT
CDR3 protein: CATSRDWTGGGQPQHF

D gene: NA
J gene: TRBJ2-5
V gene: TRBV5-4
CDR3 DNA: TGTGCCAGCAGATCACAGGAGGGGGAGACCCAGTACTTC
CDR3 protein: CASRSQEGETQYF

D gene: NA
J gene: TRBJ2-5
V gene: TRBV6-1
CDR3 DNA: TGTGCCAGCAGTGAAAGGGGACGAGGAGTGTTGGAGACCCAGTACTTC
CDR3 protein: CASSERGRGVLETQYF

D gene: NA
J gene: TRBJ2-3
V gene: TRBV27
CDR3 DNA: TGTGCCAGCAGTTTATTCGGGGATACGCAGTATTTT
CDR3 protein: CASSLFGDTQYF

D gene: NA
J gene: TRBJ1-2
V gene: TRBV24-1
CDR3 DNA: TGTGCCACCAGTGACACGGACACTAATGGCTACACCTTC
CDR3 protein: CATSDTDTNGYTF

D gene: NA
J gene: TRBJ2-7
V gene: TRBV9
CDR3 DNA: TGTGCCAGCAGCGTCGGGACGGATCACACCTACGAGCAGTACTTC
CDR3 protein: CASSVGTDHTYEQYF

D gene: NA
J gene: TRBJ1-2
V gene: TRBV28
CDR3 DNA: TGTGCCAGCAGTTACGGGGCAGAGAACTATGGCTACACCTTC
CDR3 protein: CASSYGAENYGYTF